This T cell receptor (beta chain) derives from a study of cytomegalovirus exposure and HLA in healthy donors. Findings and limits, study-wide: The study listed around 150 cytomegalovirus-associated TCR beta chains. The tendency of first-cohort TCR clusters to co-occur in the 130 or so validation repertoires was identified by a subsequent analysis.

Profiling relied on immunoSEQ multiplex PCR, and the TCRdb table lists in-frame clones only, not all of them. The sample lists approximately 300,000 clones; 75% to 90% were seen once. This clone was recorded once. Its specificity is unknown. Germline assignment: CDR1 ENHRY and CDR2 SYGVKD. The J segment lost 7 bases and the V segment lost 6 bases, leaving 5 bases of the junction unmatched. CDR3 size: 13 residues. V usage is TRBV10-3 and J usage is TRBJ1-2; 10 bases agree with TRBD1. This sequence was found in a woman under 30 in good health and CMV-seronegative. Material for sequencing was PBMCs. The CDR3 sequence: CAISRQGAGGYTF. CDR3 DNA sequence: TGTGCCATCAGCAGACAGGGGGCGGGTGGCTACACCTTC.